This T cell receptor (beta chain) was captured in a study of cytomegalovirus exposure and HLA in healthy donors. Study-level points and caveats: A later analysis reportedly found fewer N-insertions in an Asian-associated ancestry cluster than the approximately 670-donor mean.

Note on this clone: Its cognate antigen is unknown.

Looked up from germline, CDR1 is MGHDK and CDR2 is SYGVNS. The V and J ends lost 4 bases and 0 bases, in that order; junction bases with no gene match: 2. This CDR3 comprises 15 residues. In the PCR, 60 Vbeta and 13 Jbeta primers were used. As originally analysed: An analysis that came later counted some 85 million unique TCR beta chains, about 10 million shared. Clones were sequenced by immunoSEQ multiplex PCR, and TCRdb holds only the in-frame ones, with some missing. The DNA was the basis for D and trimming; V, J and clone size are from that table. The sample holds nearly 110,000 clones, 77% seen once.

The TCR sequence derives from a male donor in good health and CMV-seronegative. Sequenced sample: PBMCs. The gene calls are TRBV25-1 and TRBJ2-7; 11 bases agree with TRBD2. For the CDR3, the DNA is TGTGCCAGCAGTGCTAGCGGGAGGCACTCCTACGAGCAGTACTTC. It encodes CASSASGRHSYEQYF.